The 21 T cell receptor beta chains below come from one sample, sequenced in a study of CD8 T cells in ankylosing spondylitis. Each CDR3 protein gets one entry after TCRdb re-called the 5' RACE reads with MiXCR. Of some 200,000 distinct CDR3 sequences in the sample, under 30% are singletons; the top ten hold about 6.2%. The sequenced sample consisted of blood, either unsorted or a sorted T cell fraction (not recorded which). Source of these receptors: a male donor with ankylosing spondylitis or in good health (not recorded which).

The J gene is TRBJ2-3, the V gene TRBV5-6; D is unclear. The CDR3 is made up of 14 amino acids. The germline V gene has CDR1 SGHDT and CDR2 YYEEEE. V lost 0 bases and J lost 7, with 12 bases in between. The CDR3 sequence is CASSLGGSLNTQYF. The CDR3 bases are TGTGCCAGCAGCTTGGGAGGATCGCTAAATACGCAGTATTTT.

The genes are TRBV20-1 and TRBJ2-2; maybe TRBD1 (5 bases). V lost 2 bases to trimming and J lost 3 bases, with 19 bases between them. The V gene's germline CDR1 is DFQATT and CDR2 SNEGSKA (reference sequence). The length of the CDR3 is 17 residues. CDR3 nucleotide sequence: TGCAGTGCTAGATCTGCGGCCCTGGGGCGAGACACCGGGGAGCTGTTTTTT. Translating gives CSARSAALGRDTGELFF.

The CDR3 sequence: CASSWAAKETQYF. The CDR3 DNA reads as TGTGCCAGCAGTTGGGCAGCCAAAGAGACCCAGTACTTC. The genes are TRBV12-3 or TRBV12-4 and TRBJ2-5, with D hard to call. This CDR3 comprises 13 residues. V was trimmed by 4 bases and J by 3 bases, leaving 9 bases between them.

This clonotype was found many times. The J gene is TRBJ1-6, the V gene TRBV20-1, with D tentatively TRBD1 (6 bases). The germline V and J ends were trimmed by 6 bases and 10 bases, with 19 bases remaining between them. This CDR3 has 14 residues. Germline V gives CDR1 DFQATT, CDR2 SNEGSKA (reference sequence). In DNA form, the CDR3 reads TGCAGTGCGCTGAACCCGACAGGCCAGTCACCCCTCCACTTT. Translated: CSALNPTGQSPLHF.

This sequence joins TRBV6-5 and TRBJ2-3; weak D call: TRBD2 (5 bases). Germline V gives CDR1 MNHEY, CDR2 SVGAGI. The CDR3 is 14 residues long. V was clipped by 4 bases and J by 0 bases, with 8 bases between them. CDR3 sequence: CASSWTDSTDTQYF. The DNA of the CDR3 is TGTGCCAGCAGTTGGACTGATAGCACAGATACGCAGTATTTT.

This clonotype was found many times. The chain carries TRBV10-3 and TRBJ1-1; D gene ambiguous. Germline CDR1 ENHRY, CDR2 SYGVKD. Trimming removed 3 bases at V and 4 bases at J, with 12 bases between. This CDR3 contains 14 residues. CDR3 sequence reads: CAISDSRFTTEAFF. CDR3 coding DNA: TGTGCCATCAGTGATTCCCGGTTTACCACTGAAGCTTTCTTT.

The rearrangement links TRBV4-3 to TRBJ2-1; TRBD2 matches 7 bases. The CDR3 loop spans 15 amino acids. Germline V gene sequence: CDR1 LGHNA, CDR2 YSLEER. V dropped 0 bases and J dropped 9; count of bases not matched to a gene: 8. The CDR3, as DNA: TGCGCCAGCAGCCAAGAGATCGTAAGCGGGGCTGAGCAGTTCTTC. Its translation is CASSQEIVSGAEQFF.

The rearrangement joins TRBV21-1 to TRBJ1-6; the DNA was not compared with TRBD1, the D call given in the table. TRBV21-1 is a known pseudogene. This CDR3 comprises 18 residues. The CDR3 coding sequence is TGTGCCAGCAGCACGGGCCCCCGGACAGGGGGAGATAATTCACCCCTCCACTTT. Translated: CASSTGPRTGGDNSPLHF.

The chain joins TRBV18 to TRBJ2-1, with TRBD2 matching over 10 bases. With 6 bases clipped from V and 5 bases from J, the junction kept 7 bases outside the gene matches. Germline assignment: CDR1 KGHSH and CDR2 LQKENI. The CDR3 sequence is 15 residues long. The CDR3 here is CASSPSGSWDNEQFF. DNA of the CDR3: TGTGCCAGCTCGCCTAGCGGGAGTTGGGACAATGAGCAGTTCTTC.

This clonotype was counted ten times or more. Written as DNA, the CDR3 is TGTGCCAGCAGCGTAGGTTCCGGAATGGGGACCGGGGAGCTGTTTTTT. Amino acid sequence: CASSVGSGMGTGELFF. The chain has TRBV9 and TRBJ2-2; D call uncertain. V shed 0 bases and J shed 5 bases, with 14 bases lying between them. This CDR3 has 16 amino acids. Germline lookup yields CDR1 SGDLS and CDR2 YYNGEE. Variable domain in full (rest from reference TRBV9 and TRBJ2-2): DSGVTQTPKHLITATGQRVTLRCSPRSGDLSVYWYQQSLDQGLQFLIQYYNGEERAKGNILERFSAQQFPDLHSELNLSSLELGDSALYFCASSVGSGMGTGELFFGEGSRLTVL.

V is TRBV6-2 or TRBV6-3 and J is TRBJ2-6; TRBD1 matches at 10 bases. The CDR3 covers 21 residues. Germline V gene lookup returns CDR1 MNHEY and CDR2 SVGEGT. V shed 5 bases, J shed 0 bases, and the junction held 16 bases outside the gene matches. For the CDR3, the DNA is TGTGCCAGCAGTCCGCACCCCGGGACAGGGGTTGGGGGCTCTGGGGCCAACGTCCTGACTTTC. Its translation: CASSPHPGTGVGGSGANVLTF.

This clonotype was seen more than once but under ten times. The CDR3 DNA is TGCAGTGCTGCTGGGACTAGCGGGAGGTTCGGGGAAAACATTCAGTACTTC. It codes for CSAAGTSGRFGENIQYF. This chain links TRBV20-1 with TRBJ2-4; TRBD2 aligns across 15 bases. The CDR3 has 17 amino acids. Germline lookup yields CDR1 DFQATT and CDR2 SNEGSKA (reference sequence). The trim removed 5 bases at V and 5 bases at J, leaving 10 bases unmatched.

This clonotype was detected many times. This rearrangement joins TRBV29-1 to TRBJ1-2, with D possibly matching TRBD1 (5 bases). CDR1 is SQVTM, CDR2 ANQGSEA, per germline. The CDR3 runs 16 residues. V shed 7 bases and J shed 5 bases, with 26 bases lying between them. CDR3 sequence: CSAWGREGTSLYGYTF. CDR3 DNA: TGCAGCGCGTGGGGGAGGGAGGGAACGTCCCTATATGGCTACACCTTC.

This clonotype was observed at least ten times. The chain employs TRBV20-1 and TRBJ2-7; 7 bases align to TRBD1. The V gene end was trimmed by 1 base and the J gene end by 4 bases; junction bases not matched to a gene: 7. Germline V gene data show CDR1 as DFQATT and CDR2 as SNEGSKA (reference sequence). This CDR3 contains 14 residues. CDR3 residues: CSARGTGQFYEQYF. In DNA, the CDR3 is TGCAGTGCTAGAGGGACAGGCCAGTTTTACGAGCAGTACTTC.

The rearrangement uses TRBV7-8 and TRBJ2-3; 9 bases are a match to TRBD2. This CDR3 contains 15 residues. V was clipped by 1 base and J by 2 bases; unmatched bases: 1. The V gene's germline CDR1 is SGHVS and CDR2 FQNEAQ. The CDR3 DNA follows: TGTGCCAGCAGCTTAGGCGGGAGGGACACAGATACGCAGTATTTT. Protein sequence: CASSLGGRDTDTQYF.

The chain couples TRBV9 to TRBJ2-1, with 7 bases lining up with TRBD1. The germline CDR1 and CDR2 sequences are SGDLS and YYNGEE. V lost 4 bases to trimming and J lost 6 bases; unmatched junction nucleotides: 4. This CDR3 is 13 amino acids long. The CDR3 bases are TGTGCCAGCAGCCGCAACAGGGGCAATGAGCAGTTCTTC. Translating gives CASSRNRGNEQFF.

This chain uses TRBV7-3 with TRBJ2-3; D ambiguous. This CDR3 comprises 15 residues. Germline V gene lookup returns CDR1 SGHTA and CDR2 FQGTGA. V shed 4 bases and J shed 3 bases, with 14 bases lying between them. The CDR3 region has the DNA TGTGCCAGCAGCTACCGCACGGGCATAACAGATACGCAGTATTTT. As protein: CASSYRTGITDTQYF. Full variable domain (missing parts from reference TRBV7-3 and TRBJ2-3): GAGVSQTPSNKVTEKGKYVELRCDPISGHTALYWYRQSLGQGPEFLIYFQGTGAADDSGLPNDRFFAVRPEGSVSTLKIQRTERGDSAVYLCASSYRTGITDTQYFGPGTRLTVL.

V gene TRBV11-2 combines with J gene TRBJ2-1, with D unclear. Germline V gene sequence: CDR1 SGHAT, CDR2 FQNNGV. The CDR3 is made up of 15 amino acids. V gave up 2 bases and J gave up 6 bases, with 14 bases separating them. The CDR3 spells CASSLQLSSINEQFF. The CDR3 bases are TGTGCCAGCAGCTTACAGCTTTCCTCGATCAATGAGCAGTTCTTC.

Remarks on this clonotype: A much larger clonotype is one base distant, so this may be a read error. This sequence joins TRBV27 and TRBJ2-1; 8 bases fit TRBD2. With 3 bases clipped from V and 12 bases from J, the junction kept 16 bases outside the gene matches. There are 16 residues in the CDR3. Germline lookup yields CDR1 MNHEY and CDR2 SMNVEV (reference sequence). The CDR3 DNA reads TGTGCCAGCAGTTTTTTGGTTGGACTAGCTTTAGATGGGCAGTTCTTC. Translating gives CASSFLVGLALDGQFF.

The sample holds many counts of this clonotype. The chain uses TRBV10-3 and TRBJ2-1, with 9 bases lining up with TRBD1. With 5 bases clipped from V and 5 bases from J, the junction kept 7 bases outside the gene matches. CDR1 is ENHRY, CDR2 SYGVKD, per germline. The CDR3 extends over 15 amino acids. DNA of the CDR3: TGTGCCATCAGTTCAACAGGGGGCAAAAACAATGAGCAGTTCTTC. Protein: CAISSTGGKNNEQFF.

This clonotype was observed at least ten times. V is TRBV24-1 and J is TRBJ2-1; D perhaps matches TRBD1 (6 bases). V was trimmed by 4 bases and J by 10 bases, leaving 25 bases between them. CDR1 KGHDR and CDR2 SFDVKD come from the germline V gene. The CDR3 totals 17 residues. The CDR3 region has the DNA TGTGCCACCAGTGAAATCCCAGACAGGATTACGACAGAAGAGCAGTTCTTC. Its protein product is CATSEIPDRITTEEQFF.